One TCR beta chain is described in this entry. Its cognate antigen is unknown. These data belong to a study of T cells after yellow fever vaccination. Study-level background: Preparation used SMART-Seq v4 Ultra Low Input for the low-cell-number fractions. Study conclusions and caveats: Contaminating bulk clonotypes could be abundant in FACS-sorted repertoires. Post-booster reappearance was seen for most primary-vaccination clones (about 96% CD4, around 88% CD8).

With V trimmed by 4 bases and J by 8 bases, 8 bases remained unmatched. Germline CDR1 MDHEN, CDR2 SYDVKM. This CDR3 is built from 16 residues. 5'RACE template switching added a universal primer site and UMIs to TCR cDNA. TCRdb re-derived calls from the 5' RACE reads in MiXCR, one entry per CDR3 protein. The data contain roughly 63,000 distinct CDR3 sequences, roughly 7.3% of them singletons. The TCR sequence derives from a man aged 25-45 years who received the YFV17D yellow fever vaccine. The sample was CD8+ T cells sorted from PBMCs, taken 15 days after the yellow fever booster vaccination. The chain is built from TRBV28 and TRBJ2-1, with 13 bases lining up with TRBD2. The CDR3 spells CASSYGGLAGWDEQFF. The CDR3 nucleotides are TGTGCCAGCAGTTATGGGGGACTAGCGGGATGGGATGAGCAGTTCTTC.